This entry lists 25 T cell receptor beta chains sequenced from one sample in a study of T cell repertoires in cytomegalovirus infection. Their antigen targets remain unknown. TCRdb recomputed calls from the reads with MiXCR, one row per CDR3 protein. This table has 800,000 to 950,000 distinct CDR3 sequences, roughly 33% appearing once. This material consisted of cultured CD8+ T cells from PBMCs, taken from culture after CMV antigen stimulation. Receptor source: a human donor in good health (CMV status not recorded). Some clones in this sample may be carry-over from other donors' samples.

This sequence joins TRBV20-1 and TRBJ2-7; D remains unclear. The CDR3 is 12 residues long. From germline, CDR1 is DFQATT and CDR2 SNEGSKA (reference sequence). Trimming took off 3 bases at V and 3 bases at J, with 9 bases between the two ends. The CDR3 DNA follows: TGCAGTGCTAGGATGGCCGGCTACGAGCAGTACTTC. Translating it yields CSARMAGYEQYF.

This rearrangement joins TRBV6-5 to TRBJ2-1; 11 positions agree with TRBD1. Germline loops: CDR1 MNHEY, CDR2 SVGAGI. This CDR3 has 16 amino acids. The ends lost 0 bases at V and 7 bases at J; junction bases unmatched: 5. The CDR3 bases are TGTGCCAGCAGTTACTCGATCCGGGACAGGGGGAATGAGCAGTTCTTC. It encodes CASSYSIRDRGNEQFF.

The rearrangement joins TRBV19 to TRBJ1-1, with D perhaps TRBD1 (6 bases). Germline V gene lookup returns CDR1 LNHDA and CDR2 SQIVND (reference sequence). The CDR3 has 18 residues. V was clipped by 5 bases and J by 3 bases, with 25 bases between them. The CDR3 DNA follows: TGTGCCAGTAGTCCGAGAGGGGGAATACCGGCAGATGACACTGAAGCTTTCTTT. Its protein product is CASSPRGGIPADDTEAFF.

V usage is TRBV27 and J usage is TRBJ2-6; weak D call: TRBD1 (5 bases). Trimming shortened V by 3 bases and J by 1 base, and 16 bases separated the two germline ends. Per germline, CDR1 MNHEY and CDR2 SMNVEV (reference sequence). The CDR3 is made up of 18 amino acids. CDR3 sequence (DNA): TGTGCCAGCAGTTTTTCTGGGGCCGAACCGTCTGGGGCCAACGTCCTGACTTTC. It encodes CASSFSGAEPSGANVLTF.

V is TRBV20-1 and J is TRBJ1-5; D gene unclear. The CDR3 is 16 amino acids. CDR1 DFQATT and CDR2 SNEGSKA come from the germline V gene (reference sequence). V dropped 6 bases and J dropped 1 base, with 19 bases sitting between them. CDR3 loop: CSAPFKGKESNQPQHF. The CDR3 coding sequence is TGCAGTGCCCCCTTCAAGGGAAAGGAGAGCAATCAGCCCCAGCATTTT.

The genes are TRBV4-3 and TRBJ2-3; the D is unclear. Trimming cost V 1 base and J 7 bases, with 9 bases left between them. The CDR3 has 13 amino acids. Germline V gives CDR1 LGHNA, CDR2 YSLEER. CDR3 amino acids: CASSQGTKHTQYF. The DNA for the CDR3 is TGCGCCAGCAGCCAAGGGACCAAGCATACGCAGTATTTT.

The rearrangement joins TRBV4-2 to TRBJ1-1, with TRBD1 matching 7 bases. CDR1 LGHNA and CDR2 YNFKEQ come from the germline V gene. This CDR3 comprises 16 residues. Trimming removed 1 base from V and 0 bases from J; junction bases left unmatched: 5. The CDR3 coding sequence is TGTGCCAGCAGCCAAGGGGGACAGTTCCTGAACACTGAAGCTTTCTTT. It yields the protein CASSQGGQFLNTEAFF.

In this sample, this clonotype turned up a few times. The chain has TRBV6-6 and TRBJ2-3, with 15 positions matching TRBD2. The V gene's germline CDR1 is MNHNY and CDR2 SVGAGI (reference sequence). V dropped 1 base and J dropped 4; count of bases not matched to a gene: 18. The CDR3 length is 22 residues. CDR3 in amino acids: CASSYFLLGLAGGWLGADTQYF. CDR3 DNA sequence: TGTGCCAGCAGTTACTTCTTGCTTGGACTAGCGGGGGGGTGGCTAGGCGCAGATACGCAGTATTTT.

The gene calls are TRBV28 and TRBJ2-7, with D possibly TRBD2 on 6 matching bases. Germline V gene lookup returns CDR1 MDHEN and CDR2 SYDVKM. V was trimmed by 5 bases and J by 6 bases, leaving 20 bases between them. This CDR3 region has 15 residues. CDR3 amino acids: CASSTGDSSRGEQYV. The CDR3 coding sequence is TGTGCCAGCAGTACGGGAGATTCCTCTCGTGGCGAGCAGTACGTC.

This clonotype was detected only a few times. The CDR3 DNA reads as TGCAGCGTTGAAGAGGCAGGGGATCGCAATCAGCCCCAGCATTTT. Protein product: CSVEEAGDRNQPQHF. The chain joins TRBV29-1 to TRBJ1-5; possibly TRBD1 for D (6 bases). This CDR3 has 15 residues. Germline loops: CDR1 SQVTM, CDR2 ANQGSEA. Between the trimmed V and J ends, which lost 0 bases and 2 bases, there was a span of 11 bases.

Ten or more counts support this clonotype. This sequence joins TRBV23-1 and TRBJ1-5; D is possibly TRBD1 (6 bases). TRBV23-1 is an ORF, with its function uncertain. The CDR3 extends over 15 amino acids. The V end lost 0 bases, the J end lost 4 bases, and 10 bases lay between the germline ends. CDR3 residues: CASSQSPTGNQPQHF. The CDR3 DNA reads TGCGCCAGCAGTCAATCCCCCACAGGGAATCAGCCCCAGCATTTT.

This chain connects TRBV6-1 to TRBJ2-7; 8 nucleotides line up with TRBD2. CDR1 is MNHNS, CDR2 SASEGT, per germline. V trimming: 0 bases; J trimming: 5 bases; junction bases outside the gene matches: 12. This CDR3 region has 17 residues. This CDR3 is CASSEAGLAGSIHEQYF. In DNA, the CDR3 is TGTGCCAGCAGTGAAGCGGGCCTAGCGGGTTCTATCCACGAGCAGTACTTC.

There are a few counts of this clonotype. This sequence joins TRBV7-3 and TRBJ1-1, with D unclear. V was shortened by 2 bases and J by 1 base, with 14 bases between the two germline ends. Germline V gives CDR1 SGHTA, CDR2 FQGTGA. The CDR3 has 16 amino acids. The CDR3 sequence is CASSLGRGGKNTEAFF. The CDR3 region has the DNA TGTGCCAGCAGCTTAGGGAGAGGAGGGAAGAACACTGAAGCTTTCTTT.

V gene TRBV27 combines with J gene TRBJ2-1; D uncertain. Trimming stripped 5 bases from V and 9 bases from J, with 14 bases between. This CDR3 is built from 13 residues. From germline, CDR1 is MNHEY and CDR2 SMNVEV (reference sequence). DNA of the CDR3: TGTGCCAGCAGTCCGAGTTTTATCGGTGAGCAGTTCTTC. Encoded protein: CASSPSFIGEQFF.

The chain combines TRBV10-3 with TRBJ1-1; no reliable D call. Germline CDR1 ENHRY, CDR2 SYGVKD. The CDR3 covers 11 residues. Trimming cost V 6 bases and J 7 bases, with 9 bases left between them. DNA for the CDR3: TGTGCCATCAGGCAGACGGTTGAAGCTTTCTTT. Its translation: CAIRQTVEAFF.

This clonotype was picked up a small number of times. V gene TRBV20-1 combines with J gene TRBJ2-2; no clear D gene. V was pared by 0 bases and J by 2 bases, with 10 bases between. Germline CDR1 DFQATT, CDR2 SNEGSKA (reference sequence). This CDR3 is built from 15 residues. The CDR3 bases are TGCAGTGCTAGAGATCTGGCAGAAAACACCGGGGAGCTGTTTTTT. The encoded protein is CSARDLAENTGELFF.

This clonotype was found many times. The rearrangement links TRBV7-6 to TRBJ2-5; D call uncertain. Germline CDR1 SGHVS, CDR2 FNYEAQ. V lost 1 base and J lost 5, with 8 bases in between. The CDR3 spans 13 residues. In DNA form, the CDR3 reads TGTGCCAGCAGCTTAGAAGTCTTTGAGACCCAGTACTTC. Translation gives CASSLEVFETQYF.

This sequence joins TRBV20-1 and TRBJ2-7; TRBD1 matches 8 bases. Germline CDR1 and CDR2: DFQATT and SNEGSKA (reference sequence). This CDR3 comprises 13 residues. J lost 2 bases, V lost 4 bases, and 4 bases had no gene match. CDR3 DNA sequence: TGCAGTGCTACGGACAGGGAAACCTACGAGCAGTACTTC. This gives the protein CSATDRETYEQYF.

This chain uses TRBV4-1 with TRBJ2-5, with D perhaps matching TRBD1 (5 bases). This CDR3 comprises 18 residues. Germline assignment: CDR1 MGHRA and CDR2 YSYEKL. V was trimmed by 2 bases and J by 0 bases, leaving 19 bases between them. CDR3 DNA: TGCGCCAGCAGCCAACCCCTTAGGGTGACAGCGAACCAAGAGACCCAGTACTTC. As protein: CASSQPLRVTANQETQYF.

The gene calls are TRBV4-1 and TRBJ1-1; unclear D gene. In germline, CDR1 is MGHRA, CDR2 YSYEKL. The V end was cut by 10 bases, the J end by 0 bases, with 9 bases between. The CDR3 sequence is 12 residues long. CDR3 nucleotides: TGCGCCAACCATGGGATGAACACTGAAGCTTTCTTT. The encoded protein is CANHGMNTEAFF.

V usage is TRBV19 and J usage is TRBJ2-7; the D is unclear. The CDR3 has 13 residues. V lost 5 bases and J 5 bases, leaving 13 bases between the germline ends. Germline values: CDR1 LNHDA, CDR2 SQIVND (reference sequence). The DNA for the CDR3 is TGTGCCAGTAGTGAAGATTGGGGTGACGAGCAGTACGTC. Protein sequence: CASSEDWGDEQYV.

This clonotype has more than one count but fewer than ten. The chain recombines TRBV5-6 with TRBJ1-5; the D is unclear. The CDR3 has 12 residues. Germline assignment: CDR1 SGHDT and CDR2 YYEEEE. V was clipped by 4 bases and J by 7 bases, with 9 bases between them. CDR3 amino acids: CASSMGGQPQHF. The CDR3 coding sequence is TGTGCCAGCAGCATGGGTGGACAGCCCCAGCATTTT.

This clonotype was observed a few times. The V call is TRBV5-8, the J call TRBJ1-4; D gene ambiguous. This CDR3 comprises 14 residues. The germline V and J ends were trimmed by 3 bases and 7 bases, with 13 bases remaining between them. Germline-derived CDR1 and CDR2 are SGHTS and YDEGEE. This CDR3 is CASSYEVAGEKLFF. CDR3 in DNA: TGTGCCAGCAGCTATGAAGTGGCGGGTGAAAAACTGTTTTTT.

The chain joins TRBV4-3 to TRBJ2-3; a possible D gene is TRBD2 (5 bases). Germline values: CDR1 LGHNA, CDR2 YSLEER. V lost 1 base, J lost 1 base, and 24 bases lay in between. The CDR3 length is 20 residues. CDR3 amino acids: CASSQASGVAYPPGTDTQYF. In nucleotides, the CDR3 is TGCGCCAGCAGCCAAGCCTCCGGGGTCGCCTATCCGCCTGGCACAGATACGCAGTATTTT.

The chain links TRBV20-1 to TRBJ1-1; 8 nucleotides match TRBD1. Germline CDR1 and CDR2: DFQATT and SNEGSKA (reference sequence). The V and J ends lost 3 bases and 8 bases, in that order; junction bases with no gene match: 11. The CDR3 has 14 residues. CDR3 sequence: CSASPWTGNGEAFF. CDR3 nucleotide sequence: TGCAGTGCTAGCCCTTGGACAGGGAATGGCGAAGCTTTCTTT.